This T cell receptor beta chain was sequenced during a study of control samples from healthy donors and cancer patients. Per the germline V gene, CDR1 is ENHRY and CDR2 is SYGVKD. This CDR3 comprises 15 residues. Trimming at V came to 4 bases and at J to 1 base, leaving 3 bases not matched to a gene. Sequenced by immunoSEQ multiplex PCR; TCRdb stores in-frame clones only, minus some. The sample comprises roughly 9,200 clones, 75% to 95% of which are singletons, and about 20% rests with the top ten. V usage is TRBV10-3 and J usage is TRBJ2-7; TRBD2 matches 11 bases. The clonotype comes from a man aged 55 to 70 with colorectal cancer. The sequencing sample was made of PBMCs. CDR3 sequence: CAISAGTSGSYEQYF. CDR3 sequence (DNA): TGTGCCATCAGTGCCGGGACTAGCGGTTCCTACGAGCAGTACTTC.